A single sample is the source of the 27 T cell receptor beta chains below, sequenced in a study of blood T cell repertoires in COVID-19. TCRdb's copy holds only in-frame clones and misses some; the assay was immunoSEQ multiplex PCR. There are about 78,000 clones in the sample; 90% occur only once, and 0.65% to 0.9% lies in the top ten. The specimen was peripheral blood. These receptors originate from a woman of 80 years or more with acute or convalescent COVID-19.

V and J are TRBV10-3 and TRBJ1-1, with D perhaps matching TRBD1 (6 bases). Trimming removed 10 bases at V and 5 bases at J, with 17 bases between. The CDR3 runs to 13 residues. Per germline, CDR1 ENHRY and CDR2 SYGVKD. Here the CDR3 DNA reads TGTGCCAGCAAAGCAGGGGTGAGTACTGAAGCTTTCTTT. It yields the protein CASKAGVSTEAFF.

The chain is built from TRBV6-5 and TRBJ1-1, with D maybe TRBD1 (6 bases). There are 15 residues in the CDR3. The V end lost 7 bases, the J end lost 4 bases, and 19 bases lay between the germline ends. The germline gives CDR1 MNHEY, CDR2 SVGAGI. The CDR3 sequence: CASKHGGTIPTEAFF. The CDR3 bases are TGTGCCAGCAAACACGGGGGGACAATCCCCACTGAAGCTTTCTTT.

The CDR3 sequence: CASSPASGGSYNEQFF. The DNA for the CDR3 is TGTGCCAGCTCACCCGCTAGCGGGGGCTCCTACAATGAGCAGTTCTTC. V gene TRBV18 combines with J gene TRBJ2-1; 10 bases match TRBD2. Germline trimming cut 3 bases from V and 0 bases from J; bases unmatched to any gene: 2. The CDR3 has 16 amino acids. Germline V lookup: CDR1 KGHSH, CDR2 LQKENI.

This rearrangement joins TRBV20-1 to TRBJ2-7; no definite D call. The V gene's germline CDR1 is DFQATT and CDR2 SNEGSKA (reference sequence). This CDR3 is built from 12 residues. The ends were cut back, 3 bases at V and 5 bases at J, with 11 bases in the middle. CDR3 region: CSASRSEHEQYF. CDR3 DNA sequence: TGCAGTGCTAGTCGGTCCGAACACGAGCAGTACTTC.

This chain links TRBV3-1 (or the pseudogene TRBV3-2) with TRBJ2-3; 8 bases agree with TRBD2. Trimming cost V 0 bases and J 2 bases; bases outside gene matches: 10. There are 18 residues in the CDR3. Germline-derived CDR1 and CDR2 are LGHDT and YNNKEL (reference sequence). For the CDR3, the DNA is TGTGCCAGCAGCCAAGATCCGTTGACTAGCGCCTCCACAGATACGCAGTATTTT. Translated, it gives CASSQDPLTSASTDTQYF.

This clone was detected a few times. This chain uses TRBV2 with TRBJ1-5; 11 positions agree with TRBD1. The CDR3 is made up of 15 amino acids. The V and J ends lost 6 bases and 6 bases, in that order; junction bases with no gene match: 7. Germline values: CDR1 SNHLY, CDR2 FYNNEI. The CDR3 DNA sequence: TGTGCCAGCAGCACCGGGACAGGGGGTCCTCAGCCCCAGCATTTT. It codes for CASSTGTGGPQPQHF.

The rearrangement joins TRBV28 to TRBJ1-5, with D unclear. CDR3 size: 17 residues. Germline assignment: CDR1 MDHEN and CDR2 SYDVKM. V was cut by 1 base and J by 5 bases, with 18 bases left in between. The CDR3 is CASSLLTQTRADQPQHF. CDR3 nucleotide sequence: TGTGCCAGCAGTTTATTAACACAGACAAGAGCGGATCAGCCCCAGCATTTT.

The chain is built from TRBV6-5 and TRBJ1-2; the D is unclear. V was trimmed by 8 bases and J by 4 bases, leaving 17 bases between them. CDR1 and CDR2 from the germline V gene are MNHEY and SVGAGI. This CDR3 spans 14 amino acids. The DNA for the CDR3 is TGTGCCAGCCAGAGGCCCAACCCCATCTATGGCTACACCTTC. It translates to CASQRPNPIYGYTF.

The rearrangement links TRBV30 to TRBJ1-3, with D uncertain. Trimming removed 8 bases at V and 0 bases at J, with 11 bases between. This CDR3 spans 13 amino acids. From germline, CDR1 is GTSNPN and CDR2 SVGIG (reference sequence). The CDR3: CAPQDVSGNTIYF. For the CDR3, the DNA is TGTGCCCCCCAGGATGTCTCTGGAAACACCATATATTTT. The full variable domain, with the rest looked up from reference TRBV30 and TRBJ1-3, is SQTIHQWPATLVQPVGSPLSLECTVEGTSNPNLYWYRQAAGRGLQLLFYSVGIGQISSEVPQNLSASRPQDRQFILSSKKLLLSDSGFYLCAPQDVSGNTIYFGEGSWLTVV.

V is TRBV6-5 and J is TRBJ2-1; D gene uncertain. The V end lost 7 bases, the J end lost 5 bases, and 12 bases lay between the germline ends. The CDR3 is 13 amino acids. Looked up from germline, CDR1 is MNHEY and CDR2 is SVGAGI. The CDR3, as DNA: TGTGCCAGCAATCAACCCCCAGACAATGAGCAGTTCTTC. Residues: CASNQPPDNEQFF.

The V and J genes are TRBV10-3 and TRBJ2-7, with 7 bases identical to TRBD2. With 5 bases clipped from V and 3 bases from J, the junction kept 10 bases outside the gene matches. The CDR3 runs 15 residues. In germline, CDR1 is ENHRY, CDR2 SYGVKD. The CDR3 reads CAISSGVSSGYEQYF. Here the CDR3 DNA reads TGTGCCATCAGTTCGGGTGTTTCTAGCGGCTACGAGCAGTACTTC.

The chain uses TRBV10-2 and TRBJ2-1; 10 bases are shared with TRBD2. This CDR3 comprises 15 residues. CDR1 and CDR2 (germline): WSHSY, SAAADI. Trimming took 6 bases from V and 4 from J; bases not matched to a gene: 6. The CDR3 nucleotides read TGCGCCAGCAGGACCGGGACTAGCGAGTACAATGAGCAGTTCTTC. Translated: CASRTGTSEYNEQFF.

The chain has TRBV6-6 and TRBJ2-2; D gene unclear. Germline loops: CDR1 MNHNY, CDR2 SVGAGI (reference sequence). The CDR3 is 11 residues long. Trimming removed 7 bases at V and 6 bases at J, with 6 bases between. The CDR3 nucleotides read TGTGCCAGCATACGGGCCGGGGAGCTGTTTTTT. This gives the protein CASIRAGELFF.

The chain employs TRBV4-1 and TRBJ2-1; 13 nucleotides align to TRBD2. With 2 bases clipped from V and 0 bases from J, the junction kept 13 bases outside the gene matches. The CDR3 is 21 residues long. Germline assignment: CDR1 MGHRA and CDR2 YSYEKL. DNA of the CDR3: TGCGCCAGCAGCCAAAGAGGACTAGCGGGAGTTAATTGGGGCTCCTACAATGAGCAGTTCTTC. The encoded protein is CASSQRGLAGVNWGSYNEQFF.

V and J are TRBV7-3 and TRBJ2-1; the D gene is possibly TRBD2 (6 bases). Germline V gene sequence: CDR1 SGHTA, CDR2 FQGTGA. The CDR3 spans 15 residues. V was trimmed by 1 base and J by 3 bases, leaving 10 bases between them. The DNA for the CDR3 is TGTGCCAGCAGCTTAATCAGGCGGGACTACAATGAGCAGTTCTTC. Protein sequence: CASSLIRRDYNEQFF.

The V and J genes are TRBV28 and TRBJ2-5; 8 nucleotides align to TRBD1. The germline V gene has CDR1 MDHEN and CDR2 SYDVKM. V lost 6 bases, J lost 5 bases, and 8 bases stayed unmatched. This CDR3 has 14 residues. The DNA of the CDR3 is TGTGCCAGCAGAGGGACAGGCAACGGGGAGACCCAGTACTTC. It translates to CASRGTGNGETQYF.

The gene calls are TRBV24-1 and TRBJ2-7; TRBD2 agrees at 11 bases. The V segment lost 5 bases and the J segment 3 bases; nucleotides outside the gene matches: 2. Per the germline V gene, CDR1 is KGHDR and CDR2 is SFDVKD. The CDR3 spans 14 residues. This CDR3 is CATSATSGSYEQYF. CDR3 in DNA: TGTGCCACCAGTGCCACTAGCGGGAGCTACGAGCAGTACTTC.

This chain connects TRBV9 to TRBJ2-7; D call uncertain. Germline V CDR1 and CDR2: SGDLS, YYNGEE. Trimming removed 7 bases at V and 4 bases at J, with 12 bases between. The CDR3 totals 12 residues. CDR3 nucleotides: TGTGCCAGCTACCCTCGGAGTTACGAGCAGTACTTC. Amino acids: CASYPRSYEQYF.

The CDR3 DNA sequence: TGTGCCAGCAGTGAACTCTGGGCCCAATCTGAAGCTTTCTTT. Its protein product is CASSELWAQSEAFF. The J gene is TRBJ1-1, the V gene TRBV2; D unresolved. CDR1 and CDR2 (germline): SNHLY, FYNNEI. Trimming removed 2 bases at V and 6 bases at J, with 13 bases between. The CDR3 totals 14 residues.

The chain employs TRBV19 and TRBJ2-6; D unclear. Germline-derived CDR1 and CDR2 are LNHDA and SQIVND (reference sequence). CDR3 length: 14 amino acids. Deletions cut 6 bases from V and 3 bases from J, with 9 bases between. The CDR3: CASRRTNGANVLTF. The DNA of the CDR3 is TGTGCCAGTAGGAGAACTAATGGGGCCAACGTCCTGACTTTC.

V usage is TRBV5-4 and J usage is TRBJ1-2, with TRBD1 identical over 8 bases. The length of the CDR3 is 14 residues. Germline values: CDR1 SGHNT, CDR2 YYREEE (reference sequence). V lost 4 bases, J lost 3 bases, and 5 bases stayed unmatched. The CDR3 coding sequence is TGTGCCAGCAGCAAGACAGGGGTAGACTATGGCTACACCTTC. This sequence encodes CASSKTGVDYGYTF.

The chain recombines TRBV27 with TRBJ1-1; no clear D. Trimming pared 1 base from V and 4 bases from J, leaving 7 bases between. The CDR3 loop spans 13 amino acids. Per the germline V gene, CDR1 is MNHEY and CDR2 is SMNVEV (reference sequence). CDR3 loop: CASSLFWATEAFF. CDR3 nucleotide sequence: TGTGCCAGCAGTTTATTTTGGGCCACTGAAGCTTTCTTT.

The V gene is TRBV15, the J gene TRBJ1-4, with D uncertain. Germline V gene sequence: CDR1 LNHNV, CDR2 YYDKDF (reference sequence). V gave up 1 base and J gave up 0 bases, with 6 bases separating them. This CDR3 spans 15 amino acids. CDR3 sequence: CATSRVSATNEKLFF. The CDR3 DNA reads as TGTGCCACCAGCAGAGTTTCTGCAACTAATGAAAAACTGTTTTTT.

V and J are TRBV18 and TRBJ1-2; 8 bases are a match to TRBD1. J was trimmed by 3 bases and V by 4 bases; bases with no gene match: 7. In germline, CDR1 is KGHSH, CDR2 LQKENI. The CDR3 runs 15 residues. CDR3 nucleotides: TGTGCCAGCTCACTACGACAGGGGACAGACTATGGCTACACCTTC. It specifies CASSLRQGTDYGYTF.

The CDR3 region has the DNA TGTGCCAGCAGTGAGTCCCCCCGTAATTCACCCCTCCACTTT. Amino acids: CASSESPRNSPLHF. J is TRBJ1-6 and V is TRBV6-1; D is unresolved. This CDR3 has 14 amino acids. Germline V gene lookup returns CDR1 MNHNS and CDR2 SASEGT. V was pared by 3 bases and J by 6 bases, with 9 bases between.

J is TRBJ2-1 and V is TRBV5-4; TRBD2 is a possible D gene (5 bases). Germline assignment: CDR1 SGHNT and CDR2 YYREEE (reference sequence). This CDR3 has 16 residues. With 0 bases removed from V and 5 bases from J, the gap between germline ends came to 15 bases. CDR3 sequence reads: CASSLDEGTVDNEQFF. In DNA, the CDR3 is TGTGCCAGCAGCTTGGACGAGGGCACAGTCGACAATGAGCAGTTCTTC.

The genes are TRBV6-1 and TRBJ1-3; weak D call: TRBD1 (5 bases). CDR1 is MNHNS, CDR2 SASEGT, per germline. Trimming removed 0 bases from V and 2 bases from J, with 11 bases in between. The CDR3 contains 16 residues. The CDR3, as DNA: TGTGCCAGCAGTGAAGCACAGGTGATTGCTGGAAACACCATATATTTT. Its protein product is CASSEAQVIAGNTIYF.